This record concerns one T cell receptor (beta chain) sequence. Its antigen is unknown. Trimming took 10 bases from V and 4 from J, leaving 14 bases between them. The CDR3 extends over 14 amino acids. Looked up from germline, CDR1 is LNHDA and CDR2 is SQIVND (reference sequence). This sample is drawn from a study of T cell responses to AZD1222 COVID-19 vaccine. Clones were read by immunoSEQ multiplex PCR, and TCRdb kept only the in-frame ones, dropping some. The table shows 150,000 to 200,000 clones, with roughly nine tenths occurring only once. Samples with a second dose at about 4 or about 12 weeks were pooled together. Broader study findings: In the spike-specific TCR repertoire, nearly half reportedly target unmutated variant regions. Repertoires were collected only later (after the peak T cell response had occurred). Dominant at 160-218 and 743-854, vaccine-associated CD4 TCRs also spanned spike.

This receptor was taken from an adult who received the AZD1222 COVID-19 vaccine. J is TRBJ2-6 and V is TRBV19, with unresolved D. Source: peripheral blood, taken 28 days after the second AZD1222 dose. CDR3 amino acids: CATRAFAGANVLTF. The CDR3 DNA reads as TGTGCCACCCGTGCGTTCGCCGGGGCCAACGTCCTGACTTTC.